Following are 21 T cell receptor beta chains from one sample sequenced in a study of sequential checkpoint blockade in melanoma. Profiling relied on immunoSEQ multiplex PCR, and the TCRdb table lists in-frame clones only, not all of them. The data show some 8,000 clones, with 28% seen just once and roughly 5% held by the top ten. Treatment given: randomized to nivolumab then ipilimumab (arm A) or the reverse (arm B). Specimen: tumor tissue (inferred from file names), collected from a patient given nivolumab and ipilimumab in sequence. Receptors originate from a human donor with melanoma.

This clone was observed many times. The rearrangement uses TRBV11-3 and TRBJ1-4, with 8 bases fitting TRBD1. The CDR3 loop spans 17 amino acids. Germline V gene data show CDR1 as SGHNT and CDR2 as YENEEA. Germline trimming cut 5 bases from V and 4 bases from J; bases unmatched to any gene: 12. For the CDR3, the DNA is TGTGCCAGCAGCCCCGGGACAGGAGGCGCCGGTAATGAAAAACTGTTTTTT. Translated, it gives CASSPGTGGAGNEKLFF.

The V gene is TRBV6-8, the J gene TRBJ1-1; D perhaps matches TRBD1 (5 bases). The CDR3 contains 16 residues. Trimming removed 5 bases at V and 5 bases at J, with 21 bases between. From germline, CDR1 is MNHGY and CDR2 SAAAGT. The CDR3 DNA follows: TGTGCCAGCAGTGATGGTTGGGGGTTGGGGCGTACTGAAGCTTTCTTT. Encoded protein: CASSDGWGLGRTEAFF.

The rearrangement uses TRBV5-1 and TRBJ2-6, with 7 bases fitting TRBD1. From germline, CDR1 is SGHRS and CDR2 YFSETQ. The CDR3 runs 16 residues. Trimming took 3 bases from V and 1 from J; bases not matched to a gene: 4. Here the CDR3 reads CASSYQTGSGANVLTF. CDR3 in DNA: TGCGCCAGCAGCTACCAGACAGGGTCTGGGGCCAACGTCCTGACTTTC.

V and J are TRBV11-3 and TRBJ2-7; D might be TRBD1 or TRBD2, each matching 5 bases. Trimming shortened V by 3 bases and J by 6 bases, and 18 bases separated the two germline ends. This CDR3 has 15 residues. The V gene's germline CDR1 is SGHNT and CDR2 YENEEA. CDR3 coding DNA: TGTGCCAGCAGCTTTTCTGGGACCTACAAGTTCGAGCAGTACTTC. This codes for CASSFSGTYKFEQYF.

The V and J genes are TRBV14 and TRBJ2-1; possible D gene TRBD2, 5 bases. CDR1 and CDR2 from the germline V gene are SGHDN and FVKESK. V was cut by 1 base and J by 9 bases, with 16 bases left in between. The CDR3 sequence is 15 residues long. As DNA, the CDR3 is TGTGCCAGCAGCCAAGTTCCCTCGGGGATTGGTGAGCAGTTCTTC. Amino acid sequence: CASSQVPSGIGEQFF.

In its sample, this clone is medium-sized. The chain recombines TRBV11-3 with TRBJ1-1; the D is unclear. CDR3 length: 14 amino acids. CDR1 is SGHNT, CDR2 YENEEA, per germline. V gave up 2 bases and J gave up 0 bases, with 7 bases separating them. The CDR3 is CASSLQRMNTEAFF. For the CDR3, the DNA is TGTGCCAGCAGCTTACAGAGAATGAACACTGAAGCTTTCTTT.

V and J are TRBV9 and TRBJ2-3; 7 bases are shared with TRBD2. Trimming took 2 bases from V and 4 from J; bases not matched to a gene: 10. CDR3 size: 16 residues. Germline values: CDR1 SGDLS, CDR2 YYNGEE. CDR3 residues: CASSVPEAGEADTQYF. As DNA, the CDR3 is TGTGCCAGCAGCGTTCCTGAGGCGGGAGAGGCAGATACGCAGTATTTT.

This clone came up a few times. The rearrangement uses TRBV11-3 and TRBJ1-1, with TRBD1 matching over 8 bases. There are 14 residues in the CDR3. After removal of 5 bases from V and 6 bases from J, the junction contained 8 bases not matched to a gene. CDR1 is SGHNT and CDR2 is YENEEA in the germline V gene. The CDR3 bases are TGTGCCAGCAGCCCAAACAGGGGGATCGCTGAAGCTTTCTTT. Encoded protein: CASSPNRGIAEAFF.

The chain joins TRBV14 to TRBJ2-5; D may be TRBD1 (5 bases). Germline CDR1 reads SGHDN; CDR2 reads FVKESK. The CDR3 length is 13 residues. V was shortened by 5 bases and J by 2 bases, with 9 bases between the two germline ends. The DNA of the CDR3 is TGTGCCAGCAGCAGGGGAACTCAAGAGACCCAGTACTTC. The encoded protein is CASSRGTQETQYF.

This clone occurred once. The chain has TRBV18 and TRBJ2-5; 7 nucleotides align to TRBD2. The V gene's germline CDR1 is KGHSH and CDR2 LQKENI. V lost 3 bases to trimming and J lost 2 bases; unmatched junction nucleotides: 3. The CDR3 is 14 amino acids. The CDR3 region is CASSPNGGQETQYF. The CDR3, as DNA: TGTGCCAGCTCACCGAACGGGGGGCAAGAGACCCAGTACTTC.

There are many counts of this clone. This chain connects TRBV7-6 to TRBJ2-1; maybe TRBD2 (6 bases). The V end was cut by 6 bases, the J end by 2 bases, with 17 bases between. CDR1 SGHVS and CDR2 FNYEAQ come from the germline V gene. The CDR3 contains 16 residues. The CDR3 coding sequence is TGTGCCAGCAGGGGGGGTGGACAAGACCCCTACAATGAGCAGTTCTTC. Translating it yields CASRGGGQDPYNEQFF.

Many counts were recorded for this clone. The germline gene is not matched at one end of the junction; a read error may be the cause. The rearrangement uses TRBV11-3 and TRBJ2-7; 8 nucleotides match TRBD2. CDR1 is SGHNT and CDR2 is YENEEA in the germline V gene. The CDR3 contains 14 residues. The CDR3 region is CASSSRGGQPLLHF. CDR3 sequence (DNA): TGTGCCAGCAGCTCCCGCGGGGGGCAGCCCCTTCTGCACTTC.

The chain has TRBV6-8 and TRBJ1-2; D might be TRBD1 (5 bases). Germline-derived CDR1 and CDR2 are MNHGY and SAAAGT. This CDR3 is 13 amino acids long. Trimming removed 2 bases from V and 7 bases from J, with 11 bases in between. The CDR3 DNA reads TGTGCCAGCAGTTACCACAGGAGGTCTGGCTACACCTTC. This translates into CASSYHRRSGYTF.

This chain uses TRBV19 with TRBJ2-7; D might be TRBD2 (5 bases). Trimming took off 5 bases at V and 0 bases at J, with 14 bases between the two ends. The CDR3 consists of 15 residues. Per germline, CDR1 LNHDA and CDR2 SQIVND (reference sequence). The CDR3 loop is CASSRGIEGSYEQYF. CDR3 sequence (DNA): TGTGCCAGTAGTCGAGGCATCGAGGGCTCCTACGAGCAGTACTTC.

This clone showed up just a few times. This CDR3 is CASSFGTSGRPSSYEQYF. CDR3 bases: TGTGCCAGCAGCTTTGGGACTAGCGGGAGGCCTAGCTCCTACGAGCAGTACTTC. The V gene is TRBV14, the J gene TRBJ2-7; TRBD2 matches at 15 bases. V was pared by 5 bases and J by 0 bases, with 8 bases of the junction left unmatched. The CDR3 length is 18 residues. Per germline, CDR1 SGHDN and CDR2 FVKESK.

This clone was seen more than once but under ten times. This chain links TRBV12-2 with TRBJ2-1; whether TRBD1, the table's D call, matches the DNA was not checked. TRBV12-2 is a pseudogene locus. CDR3 length equals 14 residues. Here the CDR3 DNA reads TGTGCCACTACCGGACAGGAAGGTAACAATGAGCAGTTCTTC. This codes for CATTGQEGNNEQFF.

This clone was observed a few times. The rearrangement uses TRBV11-3 and TRBJ2-7; 9 bases match TRBD1. This CDR3 is built from 16 residues. The ends lost 3 bases at V and 2 bases at J; junction bases unmatched: 8. The germline V gene has CDR1 SGHNT and CDR2 YENEEA. The CDR3 spells CASSFLGTGTTYEQYF. For the CDR3, the DNA is TGTGCCAGCAGCTTCCTGGGGACAGGGACTACCTACGAGCAGTACTTC.

This clone was observed a handful of times. The chain combines TRBV29-1 with TRBJ2-7; a possible D gene is TRBD2 (6 bases). The V gene's germline CDR1 is SQVTM and CDR2 ANQGSEA. V was trimmed by 2 bases and J by 3 bases, leaving 17 bases between them. This CDR3 comprises 15 residues. CDR3 region: CSVEKPRGRDYEQYF. CDR3 bases: TGCAGCGTTGAAAAGCCGCGGGGCAGAGACTACGAGCAGTACTTC.

This clone came up many times. This chain joins TRBV7-2 and TRBJ1-1; a weak D match, TRBD1 (6 bases). CDR1 is SGHTA and CDR2 is FQGNSA in the germline V gene. CDR3 length: 13 residues. The ends were cut back, 4 bases at V and 0 bases at J, with 6 bases in the middle. Written as DNA, the CDR3 is TGTGCCAGCAGCTCAGGGGTGAACACTGAAGCTTTCTTT. Translating it yields CASSSGVNTEAFF.

V is TRBV19 and J is TRBJ1-3, with TRBD1 matching over 7 bases. J gave up 0 bases and V 7 bases, and 6 bases lay outside the gene matches. The CDR3 is made up of 15 amino acids. The germline gives CDR1 LNHDA, CDR2 SQIVND (reference sequence). The CDR3 coding sequence is TGTGCCAGTAACCCAGGGACAGACTCTGGAAACACCATATATTTT. Amino acids: CASNPGTDSGNTIYF.

V gene TRBV9 combines with J gene TRBJ2-7, with a tentative D call TRBD2 (5 bases). CDR3 length equals 12 residues. Germline CDR1 and CDR2: SGDLS and YYNGEE. Trimming cost V 7 bases and J 3 bases, with 11 bases left between them. The CDR3 here is CASRTGIYEQYF. For the CDR3, the DNA is TGTGCCAGCCGGACCGGGATCTACGAGCAGTACTTC.